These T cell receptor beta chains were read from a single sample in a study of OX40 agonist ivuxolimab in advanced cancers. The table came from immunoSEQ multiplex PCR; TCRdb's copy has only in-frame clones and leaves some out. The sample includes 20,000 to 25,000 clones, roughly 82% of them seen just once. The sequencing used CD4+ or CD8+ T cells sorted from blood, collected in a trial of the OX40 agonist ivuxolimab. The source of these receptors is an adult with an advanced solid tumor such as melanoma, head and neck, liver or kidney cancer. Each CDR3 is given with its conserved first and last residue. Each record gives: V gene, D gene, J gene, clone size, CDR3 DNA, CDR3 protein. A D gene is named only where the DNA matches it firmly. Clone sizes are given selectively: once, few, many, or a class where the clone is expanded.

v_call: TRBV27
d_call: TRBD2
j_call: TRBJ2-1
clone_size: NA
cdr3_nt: TGTGCCAGCAAACGCGCGGGGGGGCACAATGAGCAGTTCTTC
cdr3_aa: CASKRAGGHNEQFF

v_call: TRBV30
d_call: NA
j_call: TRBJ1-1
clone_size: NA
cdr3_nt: TGTGCCTGGAGTCCCGGAAGGGGGGCGACTGAAGCTTTCTTT
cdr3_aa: CAWSPGRGATEAFF

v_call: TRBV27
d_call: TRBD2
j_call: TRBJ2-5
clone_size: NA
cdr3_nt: TGTGCCAGCACCTCCCCCGCCGCGGGAGCGGGAGGGCGTAGGGAGACCCAGTACTTC
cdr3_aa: CASTSPAAGAGGRRETQYF

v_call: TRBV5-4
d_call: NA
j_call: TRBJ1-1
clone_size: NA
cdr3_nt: TGTGCCAGCAGCTTGGAGGCGGGAATGAACACTGAAGCTTTCTTT
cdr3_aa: CASSLEAGMNTEAFF

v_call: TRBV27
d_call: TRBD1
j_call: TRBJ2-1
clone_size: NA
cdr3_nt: TGTGTCAGCAGTCCCAAAGGACAGGGCAATGAGCAGTTCTTC
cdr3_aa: CVSSPKGQGNEQFF

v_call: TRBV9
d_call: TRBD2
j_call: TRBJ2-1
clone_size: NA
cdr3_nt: TGTGCCAGCAGCGGGACTAGCGGGCAGCAGTTCTTC
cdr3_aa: CASSGTSGQQFF

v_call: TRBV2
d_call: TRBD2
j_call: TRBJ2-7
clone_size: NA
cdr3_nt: TGTGCCAGCAGTGCGACTAGCGAGAACCCCTACGAGCAGTACTTC
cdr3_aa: CASSATSENPYEQYF

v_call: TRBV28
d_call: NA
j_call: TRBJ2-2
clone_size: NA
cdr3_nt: TGTGCCAGCAGCACCCCCGGGGCGGAATGGGATCGCGACACCGGGGAGCTGTTTTTT
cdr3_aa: CASSTPGAEWDRDTGELFF

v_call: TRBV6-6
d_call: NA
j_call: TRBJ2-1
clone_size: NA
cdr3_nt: TGTGCCAGCAGAAGTAGGGTGAATGAGCAGTTCTTC
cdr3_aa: CASRSRVNEQFF

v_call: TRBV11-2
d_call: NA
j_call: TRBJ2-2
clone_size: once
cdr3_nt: TGTGCCAGTTTCCGCGGGGGAGGGGGGGACACCGGGGAGCTGTTTTTT
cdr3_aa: CASFRGGGGDTGELFF

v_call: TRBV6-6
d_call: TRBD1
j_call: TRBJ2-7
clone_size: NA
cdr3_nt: TGTGCCAGCAGTATAGGACAGGGAGGCTCCTACGAGCAGTACTTC
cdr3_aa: CASSIGQGGSYEQYF

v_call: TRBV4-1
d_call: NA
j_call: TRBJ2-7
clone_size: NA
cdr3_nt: TGCGCCAGCAGCCCGCCTGGGGGGATCTCCTACGAGCAGTACTTC
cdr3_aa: CASSPPGGISYEQYF

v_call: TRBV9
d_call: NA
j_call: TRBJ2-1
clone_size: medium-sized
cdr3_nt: TGTGCCAGCAGCGTAGCTTACCGGAGCCCTCCCAATGAGCAGTTCTTC
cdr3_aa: CASSVAYRSPPNEQFF

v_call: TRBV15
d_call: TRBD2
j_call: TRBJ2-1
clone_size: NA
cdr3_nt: TGTGCCACCGGGGAGGGGAGATACAATGAGCAGTTCTTC
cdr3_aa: CATGEGRYNEQFF

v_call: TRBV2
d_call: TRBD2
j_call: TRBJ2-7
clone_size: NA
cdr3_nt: TGTGCCAGCACCGGGGGGTACGAGCAGTACTTC
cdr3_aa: CASTGGYEQYF

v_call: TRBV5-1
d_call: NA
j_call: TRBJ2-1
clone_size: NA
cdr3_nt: TGCGCCAGCAGCTTGTCAGGGAATGTGTACAATGAGCAGTTCTTC
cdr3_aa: CASSLSGNVYNEQFF

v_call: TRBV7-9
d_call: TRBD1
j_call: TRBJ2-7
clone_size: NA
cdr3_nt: TGTGCCAGCAGCTTCTGGGGGACAGGGGAGCCCGATTACGAGCAGTACTTC
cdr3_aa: CASSFWGTGEPDYEQYF